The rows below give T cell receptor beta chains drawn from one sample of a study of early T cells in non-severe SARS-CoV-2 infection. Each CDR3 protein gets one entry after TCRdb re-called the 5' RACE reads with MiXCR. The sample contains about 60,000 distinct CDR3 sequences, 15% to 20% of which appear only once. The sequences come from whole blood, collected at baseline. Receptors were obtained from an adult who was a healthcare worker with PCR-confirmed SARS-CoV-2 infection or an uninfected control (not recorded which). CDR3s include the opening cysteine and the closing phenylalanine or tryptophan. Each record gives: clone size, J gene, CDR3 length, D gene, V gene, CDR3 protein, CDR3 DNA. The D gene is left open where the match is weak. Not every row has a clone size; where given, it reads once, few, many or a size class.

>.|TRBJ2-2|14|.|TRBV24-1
CATSSSGTSGELFF
TGTGCCACCAGTTCATCAGGGACCTCCGGGGAGCTGTTTTTT
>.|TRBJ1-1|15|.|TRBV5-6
CASSLEPVGRTEAFF
TGTGCCAGCAGCTTGGAGCCTGTCGGTCGTACTGAAGCTTTCTTT
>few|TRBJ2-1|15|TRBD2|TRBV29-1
CSVDTTSGSRNEQFF
TGCAGCGTTGATACGACTAGCGGGAGCAGAAATGAGCAGTTCTTC
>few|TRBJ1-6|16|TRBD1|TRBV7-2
CASSAPGQRYNSPLHF
TGTGCCAGCAGCGCTCCGGGACAGAGATATAATTCACCCCTCCACTTT
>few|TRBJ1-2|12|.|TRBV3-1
CASSQAEGSFTF
TGTGCCAGCAGCCAAGCTGAGGGAAGTTTCACCTTC
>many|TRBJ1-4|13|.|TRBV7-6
CASSESGEEKLFF
TGTGCCAGCAGCGAATCGGGCGAAGAAAAACTGTTTTTT
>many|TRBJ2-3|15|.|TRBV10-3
CAISESQGREDTQYF
TGTGCCATCAGTGAGTCTCAGGGGAGGGAAGATACGCAGTATTTT
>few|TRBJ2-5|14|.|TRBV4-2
CASSQVPGGETQYF
TGTGCCAGCAGCCAAGTCCCAGGAGGCGAGACCCAGTACTTC
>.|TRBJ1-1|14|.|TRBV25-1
CASSPLGPNTEAFF
TGTGCCAGCAGTCCCTTAGGTCCCAACACTGAAGCTTTCTTT
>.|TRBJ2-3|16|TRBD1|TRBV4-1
CASSQVTGQGIGTQYF
TGCGCCAGCAGCCAAGTGACTGGACAGGGTATTGGTACGCAGTATTTT
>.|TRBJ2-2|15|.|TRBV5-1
CASSFTGHNTGELFF
TGCGCCAGCAGCTTCACGGGACACAACACCGGGGAGCTGTTTTTT
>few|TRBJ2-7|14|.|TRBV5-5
CASSLGEATYEQYF
TGTGCCAGCAGCTTGGGGGAGGCTACCTACGAGCAGTACTTC
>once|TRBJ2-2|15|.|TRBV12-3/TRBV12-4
CASTPDPLNTGELFF
TGTGCCAGCACCCCAGACCCCCTCAACACCGGGGAGCTGTTTTTT
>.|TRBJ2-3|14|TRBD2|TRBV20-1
CSAKRGGFTDTQYF
TGCAGTGCTAAGCGGGGGGGTTTCACAGATACGCAGTATTTT
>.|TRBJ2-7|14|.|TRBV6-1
CASSEAGRGYEQYF
TGTGCCAGCAGTGAAGCGGGCAGGGGCTACGAGCAGTACTTC
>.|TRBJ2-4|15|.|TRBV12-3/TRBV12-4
CASSSSWEAKNIQYF
TGTGCCAGCAGTTCCTCTTGGGAGGCCAAAAACATTCAGTACTTC
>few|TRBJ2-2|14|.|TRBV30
CAWRAGFSTGELFF
TGTGCCTGGAGGGCAGGGTTTTCCACCGGGGAGCTGTTTTTT
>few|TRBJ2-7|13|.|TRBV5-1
CASSLTGKHEQYF
TGCGCCAGCAGCTTGACAGGGAAGCACGAGCAGTACTTC
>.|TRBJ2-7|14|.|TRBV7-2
CASSLDGARLEQYF
TGTGCCAGCAGCTTAGACGGAGCTCGGCTCGAGCAGTACTTC
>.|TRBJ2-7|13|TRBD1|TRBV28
CASWGQGGYEQYF
TGTGCCAGCTGGGGACAGGGGGGCTACGAGCAGTACTTC
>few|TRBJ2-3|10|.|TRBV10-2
CASTGRTQYF
TGCGCCAGCACGGGTCGAACGCAGTATTTT
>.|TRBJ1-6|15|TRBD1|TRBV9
CASSPQGAGNSPLHF
TGTGCCAGCAGCCCGCAGGGGGCTGGGAATTCACCCCTCCACTTT
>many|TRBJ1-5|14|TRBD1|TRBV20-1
CSARRGQVGQPQHF
TGCAGTGCTAGAAGGGGACAGGTCGGGCAGCCCCAGCATTTT
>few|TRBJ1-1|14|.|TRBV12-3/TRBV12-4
CASSFSLDTTEAFF
TGTGCCAGCAGTTTTAGTCTCGACACGACTGAAGCTTTCTTT
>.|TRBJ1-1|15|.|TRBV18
CASSPNGHSNTEAFF
TGTGCCAGCTCACCCAACGGACACTCGAACACTGAAGCTTTCTTT
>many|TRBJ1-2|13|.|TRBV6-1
CASSEVRAYGYTF
TGTGCCAGCAGTGAAGTCAGGGCCTATGGCTACACCTTC
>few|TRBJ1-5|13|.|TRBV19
CASSQGYLQPQHF
TGTGCCAGTAGTCAGGGATACCTGCAGCCCCAGCATTTT
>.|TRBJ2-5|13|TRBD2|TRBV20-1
CSSLGGDEETQYF
TGCAGTTCCCTCGGGGGGGACGAGGAGACCCAGTACTTC
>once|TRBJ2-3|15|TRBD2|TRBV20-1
CSAALAGSALDTQYF
TGCAGTGCAGCACTAGCGGGGAGTGCATTAGATACGCAGTATTTT
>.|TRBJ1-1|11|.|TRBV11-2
CASSFGTEAFF
TGTGCCAGCAGCTTCGGCACTGAAGCTTTCTTT
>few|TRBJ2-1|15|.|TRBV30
CAWSHGQGRYNEQFF
TGTGCCTGGAGTCATGGGCAGGGCCGATACAATGAGCAGTTCTTC
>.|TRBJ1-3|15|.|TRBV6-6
CASSYPSRQGNTIYF
TGTGCCAGCAGTTACCCCTCAAGGCAAGGAAACACCATATATTTT
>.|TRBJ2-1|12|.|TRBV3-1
CASSHHWGEQFF
TGTGCCAGCAGCCATCACTGGGGTGAGCAGTTCTTC
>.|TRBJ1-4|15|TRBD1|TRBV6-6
CASANRGRTNEKLFF
TGTGCCAGCGCGAACAGGGGGAGAACTAATGAAAAACTGTTTTTT
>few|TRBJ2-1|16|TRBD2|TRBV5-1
CASSSGTSGGHGEQFF
TGCGCCAGCAGCTCCGGGACTAGCGGGGGGCACGGTGAGCAGTTCTTC
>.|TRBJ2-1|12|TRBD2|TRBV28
CASATSVVEQFF
TGTGCCAGCGCTACTAGCGTTGTGGAGCAGTTCTTC
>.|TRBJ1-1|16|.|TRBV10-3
CAISESDAPMNTEAFF
TGTGCCATCAGTGAGTCGGACGCACCAATGAACACTGAAGCTTTCTTT
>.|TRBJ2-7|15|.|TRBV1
CTSSPTGTPVYEQYF
TGCACCAGCAGCCCAACCGGGACACCGGTCTACGAGCAGTACTTC
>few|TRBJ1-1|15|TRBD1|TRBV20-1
CSAILPGTGDTEAFF
TGCAGTGCTATTCTGCCTGGGACAGGGGACACTGAAGCTTTCTTT
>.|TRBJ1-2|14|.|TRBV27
CASSLSWQGYGYTF
TGTGCCAGCAGTTTATCGTGGCAGGGCTATGGCTACACCTTC
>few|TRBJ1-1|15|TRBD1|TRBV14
CASSLKTGLNTEAFF
TGTGCCAGCAGCCTCAAGACAGGGCTGAACACTGAAGCTTTCTTT
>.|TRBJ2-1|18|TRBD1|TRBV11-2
CASSLREKTGVTYNEQFF
TGTGCCAGCAGCCTCCGCGAAAAGACAGGGGTCACCTACAATGAGCAGTTCTTC
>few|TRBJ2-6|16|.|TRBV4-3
CASSQDLRTGANVLTF
TGCGCCAGCAGCCAAGATTTGAGGACTGGGGCCAACGTCCTGACTTTC
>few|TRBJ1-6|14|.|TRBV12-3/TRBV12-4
CASSRTNNNSPLHF
TGTGCCAGCAGCCGCACAAATAATAATTCACCCCTCCACTTT
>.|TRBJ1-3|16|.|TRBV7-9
CASSSPGARPGNTIYF
TGTGCCAGCAGCTCCCCGGGGGCCAGGCCTGGAAACACCATATATTTT
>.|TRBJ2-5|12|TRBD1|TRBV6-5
CASTTGGETQYF
TGTGCCAGCACCACAGGGGGAGAGACCCAGTACTTC